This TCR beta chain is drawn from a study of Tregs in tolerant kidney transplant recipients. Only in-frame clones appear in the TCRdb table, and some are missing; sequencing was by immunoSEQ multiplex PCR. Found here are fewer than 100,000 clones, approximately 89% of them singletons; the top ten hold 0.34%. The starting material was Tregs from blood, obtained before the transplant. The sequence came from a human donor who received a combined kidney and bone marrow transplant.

The CDR3 coding sequence is TGTGCCAGCAGCGCTCCAGGGTTTAGCAATCAGCCCCAGCATTTT. It codes for CASSAPGFSNQPQHF. J is TRBJ1-5 and V is TRBV28; TRBD1 is a possible D gene (5 bases). From germline, CDR1 is MDHEN and CDR2 SYDVKM. The CDR3 is made up of 15 amino acids. V shed 6 bases and J shed 0 bases, with 12 bases lying between them.